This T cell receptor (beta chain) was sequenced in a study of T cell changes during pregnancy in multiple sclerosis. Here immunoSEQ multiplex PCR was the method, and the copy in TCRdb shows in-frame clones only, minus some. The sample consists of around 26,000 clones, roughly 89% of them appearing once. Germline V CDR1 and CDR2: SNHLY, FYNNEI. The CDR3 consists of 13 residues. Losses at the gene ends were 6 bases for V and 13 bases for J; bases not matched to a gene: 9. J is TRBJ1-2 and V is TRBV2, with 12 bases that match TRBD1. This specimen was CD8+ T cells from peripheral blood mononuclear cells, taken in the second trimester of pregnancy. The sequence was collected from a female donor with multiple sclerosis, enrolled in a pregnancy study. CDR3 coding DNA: TGTGCCAGCAGCGGGACAGGGGGCGTTCGGTGCACCTTC. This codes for CASSGTGGVRCTF.